This T cell receptor beta chain was captured by sequencing in a study of T cell changes during pregnancy in multiple sclerosis (dated by TCRdb to between 2018 and 2021). Background for the entire study: The study examined how the T cell repertoire changed over the course of pregnancy in women with multiple sclerosis.

Preparation of the library involved the immunoSEQ multiplex PCR assay. What TCRdb holds here is the immuneACCESS table cut down to in-frame rearrangements. Part of the clones is not present; checked against another copy, under half of the missing clones reflect an unresolved V gene, and the others are unexplained. The sample table lists 60,000 to 70,000 clones, 91% of them with a count of one. The ten biggest clones cover 2% to 2.5% of the sample. V gives up 0 bases and J gives up 2 bases, and the segment between their germline ends measures 8 bases. From its cysteine to its phenylalanine, the CDR3 spans 14 amino acids. Only the CDR3 portion is preserved as DNA: 42 bases, with reading frame beginning at the first base. The germline V gene (reference sequence) sets CDR1 to MNHEY and CDR2 to SMNVEV. Comments on this clone: Its binding antigen is unknown. Base qualities are not recorded, but no much larger clone differs from it by a single base.

The chain employs TRBV27 and TRBJ2-7; the D gene is perhaps TRBD1, on 6 matching bases. This receptor was taken from a female donor in good health, enrolled as a control in a pregnancy study. Sequencing used peripheral blood, obtained in the third trimester of pregnancy. In nucleotides, the sequence is TGTGCCAGCAGTTTATCCAGGGGTGCCTACGAGCAGTACTTC. Its protein is CASSLSRGAYEQYF.